This TCR beta chain comes out of a study of resident and recirculating memory T cells in vitiligo. V lost 1 base and J lost 3; bases outside the gene matches: 11. From germline, CDR1 is SGHRS and CDR2 YFSETQ. This CDR3 is built from 18 residues. The table came from immunoSEQ multiplex PCR; TCRdb's copy has only in-frame clones and leaves some out. The sample contains 70,000 or so clones, 91% of which appear only once. The source of this sequence is a male donor with vitiligo. The chain has TRBV5-1 and TRBJ2-3, with 10 bases lining up with TRBD1. Specimen: blood. The CDR3 loop reads CASSLYSGTGVGTDTQYF. The CDR3 DNA follows: TGCGCCAGCAGCTTGTACTCCGGGACAGGGGTTGGGACAGATACGCAGTATTTT.